The entry that follows covers one T cell receptor (beta chain) sequence. A single record per CDR3 protein comes from TCRdb applying MiXCR to the RT-PCR reads. The data contain hundreds of thousands of distinct CDR3 sequences, approximately 16% of them singletons. Between the trimmed V and J ends, which lost 8 bases and 5 bases, there was a span of 19 bases. Germline V gene sequence: CDR1 MNHEY, CDR2 SMNVEV (reference sequence). The CDR3 has 14 residues. The sample comes from a study of patients and donors after allogeneic stem cell transplantation. The chain uses TRBV27 and TRBJ2-7, with D possibly matching TRBD1 (5 bases). This sequence originates from a human donor who was either an allogeneic HSCT recipient or a stem cell or donor lymphocyte infusion donor (not recorded which). It is not recorded whose cells these are; they may come from a transplant donor. Specimen: blood, either unsorted or a sorted T cell fraction (not recorded which). CDR3 in amino acids: CASGKRPGIDEQYF. Written as DNA, the CDR3 is TGTGCCAGCGGTAAAAGGCCAGGGATCGACGAGCAGTACTTC.